Described below is a single T cell receptor beta chain sequence and its context. Antigen specificity is unknown. Germline and junction disagree at one end, which may indicate a read error. These data are taken from a study of cytomegalovirus exposure and HLA in healthy donors. The overall study: Inside one of the first data releases sat 75 million to 100 million unique TCRs taken from HLA-typed donors. Study results and caveats: The presence/absence work took it that sequencing depth was about the same across donors. Three of the chains that were CMV-associated were confirmed in vitro to be specific for CMV antigens.

There are 13 residues in the CDR3. Per the germline V gene, CDR1 is SSHAT and CDR2 is FNYEAQ (reference sequence). The PCR had 60 Vbeta and 13 Jbeta primers. TCRdb's table, derived via immunoSEQ multiplex PCR, lists solely in-frame clones and lacks some. The sample shows hundreds of thousands of clones, 80% to 85% of them seen only once. The clonotype originates from a boy aged 2 to 10 in good health and CMV-seronegative. The sequenced material came from PBMCs. The J gene is TRBJ1-1, the V gene TRBV7-7; possible D gene TRBD1, 6 bases. The CDR3 coding sequence is TGTGCTAGCAGCGCTATCGGGACATCCCAAGCTTTCTTT. Its translation is CASSAIGTSQAFF.